This T cell receptor (beta chain) originates from a study of T cells in Graves' hyperthyroidism and ophthalmopathy. The germline V gene has CDR1 MNHEY and CDR2 SMNVEV (reference sequence). This CDR3 is built from 16 residues. V gave up 2 bases and J gave up 3 bases, with 16 bases separating them. The CDR3 regions of TCR beta were amplified from RNA transcripts. When the TCR CDR3 underwent first-round RT-PCR, the HTBI primer set was used. TCRdb itself ran the multiplex PCR reads through MiXCR, one entry per CDR3 protein. The sample holds approximately 620,000 distinct CDR3 sequences, roughly 14% seen once. Points from the study as a whole: The model made its ophthalmopathy prediction, and onset followed a median around 6.9 months later.

This clonotype came up many times. Its antigen is as yet unknown. This rearrangement joins TRBV27 to TRBJ1-1, with D uncertain. This TCR was sampled from a woman aged 30 to 39 with Graves' hyperthyroidism that later progressed to Graves' ophthalmopathy. The material sequenced was blood. CDR3: CASSLLRRAGDTEAFF. The CDR3 bases are TGTGCCAGCAGTTTACTTCGGCGGGCTGGGGACACTGAAGCTTTCTTT.